This T cell receptor beta chain came from a study of T cell changes during pregnancy in multiple sclerosis. Germline values: CDR1 MNHEY, CDR2 SVGAGI. CDR3 size: 14 residues. Losses at the gene ends were 7 bases for V and 2 bases for J; bases not matched to a gene: 6. Profiled with immunoSEQ multiplex PCR; TCRdb holds only in-frame clones, not every one. The sample contains around 30,000 clones, 75% to 95% of which appear only once. The rearrangement joins TRBV6-5 to TRBJ1-1; 8 positions match TRBD1. Source: CD8+ T cells from peripheral blood mononuclear cells, taken before pregnancy. This TCR derives from a female donor with multiple sclerosis, enrolled in a pregnancy study. CDR3 sequence reads: CASTRQGINTEAFF. CDR3 nucleotides: TGTGCCAGCACTAGACAGGGGATAAACACTGAAGCTTTCTTT.